This is a list of T cell receptor beta chains from one sample in a study of human T cells and chemical hapten exposure. MiXCR, run by TCRdb on the RACE reads, gives a single entry per CDR3 protein. Among tens of thousands of distinct CDR3 sequences, around 9.9% were seen once, and the ten largest hold roughly 5.2%. Sequencing used whole blood, obtained in connection with sensitization to the hapten diphenylcyclopropenone (DPC). The receptors were sampled from a woman aged 45-59 years with alopecia areata. Some clones in this sample may be carry-over from other donors' samples. The CDR3 runs from the conserved cysteine through the conserved F or W. The D gene is left open where the match is weak. Not every row has a clone size; where given, it reads once, few, many or a size class.

D gene,clone size,V gene,J gene,CDR3 DNA,CDR3 protein
TRBD2,few,TRBV4-2,TRBJ2-5,TGTGCCAGCAGCCAAGATAGAGGACTAGCAAGAGAGACCCAGTACTTC,CASSQDRGLARETQYF
TRBD1,few,TRBV7-2,TRBJ2-2,TGTGCCAGCAGGCAGTCCGGGACAGGGAACACCGGGGAGCTGTTTTTT,CASRQSGTGNTGELFF
TRBD1,many,TRBV28,TRBJ2-7,TGTGCCAGCAGTTTATTTGGGACAGGGAGTGGATACGAGCAGTACTTC,CASSLFGTGSGYEQYF
TRBD1,many,TRBV27,TRBJ2-3,TGTGCCAGCAGTTTAGACAGGGCGACAGATACGCAGTATTTT,CASSLDRATDTQYF
.,.,TRBV2,TRBJ2-3,TGTGCCAGCAGTGAAGCCGTAGGCAGGGGAACGCAGTATTTT,CASSEAVGRGTQYF
.,many,TRBV28,TRBJ2-7,TGTGCCAGCAGTTTCCCGGCCCAGCAGTACTTC,CASSFPAQQYF
TRBD2,many,TRBV20-1,TRBJ2-3,TGCAGTGCCTCGGCGCGGGGGGGCTTGGATACGCAGTATTTT,CSASARGGLDTQYF
.,many,TRBV4-2,TRBJ2-3,TGTGCCAGCAGCCAAGCGGCAGCGACCACAGATACGCAGTATTTT,CASSQAAATTDTQYF
TRBD1,many,TRBV5-1,TRBJ1-6,TGCGCCAGCAGCCTGGACAGGGGGAATTCACCCCTCCACTTT,CASSLDRGNSPLHF
.,few,TRBV6-6,TRBJ2-1,TGTGCCAGCAGACCCCTGGACGGCTCCTACAATGAGCAGTTCTTC,CASRPLDGSYNEQFF
TRBD2,.,TRBV7-9,TRBJ2-1,TGTGCCAGCAGCTTAAGCGGGAGTGGATCCTACAATGAGCAGTTCTTC,CASSLSGSGSYNEQFF
.,many,TRBV4-2,TRBJ1-6,TGTGCCAGCAGCCAAGAGCACCAACGGAATAATTCACCCCTCCACTTT,CASSQEHQRNNSPLHF
.,.,TRBV7-6,TRBJ2-2,TGTGCCAGCAGCCCCACTGTGCGGGGATACACCGGGGAGCTGTTTTTT,CASSPTVRGYTGELFF
.,few,TRBV18,TRBJ1-2,TGTGCCAGCTCACCACCAATGGACAGTTCGGGTGGCTACACCTTC,CASSPPMDSSGGYTF
.,many,TRBV24-1,TRBJ2-1,TGTGCCACCAGTGGGGAGGGGCTTCAGGGGCCCCTCTACAATGAGCAGTTCTTC,CATSGEGLQGPLYNEQFF
TRBD2,few,TRBV10-3,TRBJ2-7,TGTGCCATCTGGAGCGGGGTCAGAACGGAGCAGTACTTC,CAIWSGVRTEQYF
.,.,TRBV18,TRBJ2-6,TGTGCCAGCTCACCACAGGGAGAGTCTGGGGCCAACGTCCTGACTTTC,CASSPQGESGANVLTF
.,many,TRBV5-4,TRBJ2-1,TGTGCCAGCAGCTCCGCCTCCGACAATGAGCAGTTCTTC,CASSSASDNEQFF
.,few,TRBV7-8,TRBJ2-5,TGTGCCAGCAGCCCCGAGACCCAGTACTTC,CASSPETQYF
.,many,TRBV11-2,TRBJ2-7,TGTGCCAGCAGCCCATCCCTCGAGCAGTACTTC,CASSPSLEQYF
.,many,TRBV7-6,TRBJ2-1,TGTGCCAGCAGTCCTTCCAACCGGGACATATCTACTGAGCAGTTCTTC,CASSPSNRDISTEQFF
TRBD2,few,TRBV7-6,TRBJ2-7,TGTGCCAGCAGCGCCCCCGCTAGCGGACTTTTTTACGAGCAGTACTTC,CASSAPASGLFYEQYF
.,many,TRBV20-1,TRBJ1-1,TGCAGTGCTAACCGGATCAGAGCGAACACTGAAGCTTTCTTT,CSANRIRANTEAFF
TRBD1,many,TRBV9,TRBJ1-1,TGTGCCAGCAGCCCAGAGACAGGGATGAACACTGAAGCTTTCTTT,CASSPETGMNTEAFF
.,few,TRBV27,TRBJ1-2,TGTGCCAGCAGTCCTACTGTATCGTATATCCCTAACTATGGCTACACCTTC,CASSPTVSYIPNYGYTF
TRBD2,.,TRBV29-1,TRBJ2-1,TGCAGCGTTGTGGCGGGAGTCTACAATGAGCAGTTCTTC,CSVVAGVYNEQFF
TRBD1,few,TRBV18,TRBJ2-7,TGTGCCAGCTCACCTCAATCACCGGGACAGGGCCTCTACGAGCAGTACTTC,CASSPQSPGQGLYEQYF
.,many,TRBV7-9,TRBJ2-2,TGTGCCAGCAGCAGGGTCAGGACGGCTAACACCGGGGAGCTGTTTTTT,CASSRVRTANTGELFF
TRBD2,.,TRBV5-1,TRBJ2-1,TGCGCCAGCAGCATTAGCGGGGACTCCTACAATGAGCAGTTCTTC,CASSISGDSYNEQFF
TRBD1,few,TRBV18,TRBJ1-5,TGTGCCAGCTCACCACAGCTACAGGGGAATCAGCCCCAGCATTTT,CASSPQLQGNQPQHF
.,few,TRBV12-3/TRBV12-4,TRBJ1-2,TGTGCCAGCAGTTTGGTCGCAGATTCTAACTATGGCTACACCTTC,CASSLVADSNYGYTF
TRBD1,many,TRBV29-1,TRBJ1-2,TGCAGCGTGGGACAGGGAATCTATGGCTACACCTTC,CSVGQGIYGYTF
.,many,TRBV14,TRBJ1-6,TGTGCCAGCAGCCAAGATGGGAGGGGAAATTCACCCCTCCACTTT,CASSQDGRGNSPLHF